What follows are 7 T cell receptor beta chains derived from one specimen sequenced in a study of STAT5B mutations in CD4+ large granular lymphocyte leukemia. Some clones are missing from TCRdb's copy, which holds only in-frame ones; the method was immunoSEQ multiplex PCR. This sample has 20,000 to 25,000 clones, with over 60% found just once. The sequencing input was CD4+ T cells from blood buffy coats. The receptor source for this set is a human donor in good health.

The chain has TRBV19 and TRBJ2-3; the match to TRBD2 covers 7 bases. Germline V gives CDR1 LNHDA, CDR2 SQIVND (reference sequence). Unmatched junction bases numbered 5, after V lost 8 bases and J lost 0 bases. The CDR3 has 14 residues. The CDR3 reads CASGAGSSTDTQYF. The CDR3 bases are TGTGCCAGTGGAGCGGGAAGTAGCACAGATACGCAGTATTTT.

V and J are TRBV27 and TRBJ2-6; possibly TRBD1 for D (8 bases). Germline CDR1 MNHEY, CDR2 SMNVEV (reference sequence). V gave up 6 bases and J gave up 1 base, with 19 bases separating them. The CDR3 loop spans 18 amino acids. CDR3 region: CASRNTGGGFSGANVLTF. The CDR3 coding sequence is TGTGCCAGCAGAAATACAGGGGGGGGTTTTTCTGGGGCCAACGTCCTGACTTTC.

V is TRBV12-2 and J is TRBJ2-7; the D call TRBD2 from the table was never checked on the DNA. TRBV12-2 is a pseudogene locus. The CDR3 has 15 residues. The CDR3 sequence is CASRLKGGKGDEQYF. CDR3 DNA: TGTGCAAGTCGCTTAAAGGGCGGGAAGGGAGACGAGCAGTACTTC.

DNA for the CDR3: TGTGCCAGCTCACCACGGGCACCGGACCATGAGCAGTTCTTC. The encoded protein is CASSPRAPDHEQFF. The rearrangement joins TRBV18 to TRBJ2-1; D uncertain. The ends were cut back, 1 base at V and 8 bases at J, with 12 bases in the middle. CDR1 KGHSH and CDR2 LQKENI come from the germline V gene. The CDR3 covers 14 residues.

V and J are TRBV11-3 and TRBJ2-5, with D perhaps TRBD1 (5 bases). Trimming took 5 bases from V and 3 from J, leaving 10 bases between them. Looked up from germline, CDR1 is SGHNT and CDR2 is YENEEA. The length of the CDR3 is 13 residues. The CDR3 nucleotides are TGTGCCAGCAGCGGGGCGGTGAAAGAGACCCAGTACTTC. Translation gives CASSGAVKETQYF.

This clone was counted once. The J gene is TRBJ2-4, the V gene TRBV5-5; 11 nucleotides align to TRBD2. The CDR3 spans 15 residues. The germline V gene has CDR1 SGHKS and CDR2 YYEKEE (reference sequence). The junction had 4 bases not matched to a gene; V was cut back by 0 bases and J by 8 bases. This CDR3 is CASSLATSGTDIQYF. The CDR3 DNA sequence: TGTGCCAGCAGCTTGGCGACTAGCGGGACTGACATTCAGTACTTC.

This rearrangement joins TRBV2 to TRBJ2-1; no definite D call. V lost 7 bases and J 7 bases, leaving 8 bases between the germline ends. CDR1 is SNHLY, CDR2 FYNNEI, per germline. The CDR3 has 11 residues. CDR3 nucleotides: TGTGCCAGCAAAGGCCTTAATGAGCAGTTCTTC. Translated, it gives CASKGLNEQFF.